This T cell receptor (beta chain) is drawn from a study of OX40 agonist ivuxolimab in advanced cancers. Study-level background: Intravenous ivuxolimab at 0.01 to 10 mg/kg was given to patients every 2 weeks. Two patients with cutaneous melanoma and one with hepatocellular carcinoma, three in total, showed partial responses. Points from the study as a whole: Certain nonresponders likewise exhibited a low normalized T-cell clonal expansion. There were, on average, more expanded clones in CD8+ T cells than in CD4+.

The data were produced by immunoSEQ multiplex PCR, yet TCRdb's version contains in-frame clones alone and is incomplete. The sample carries roughly 63,000 clones, about 86% recorded once. Points on this clone: Its antigen is currently unknown.

Trimming took 3 bases from V and 4 from J, leaving 7 bases between them. CDR1 is SGHAT, CDR2 FQNNGV, per germline. CDR3 length: 13 residues. The chain employs TRBV11-2 and TRBJ2-1; the D is unclear. Sequencing used CD4+ or CD8+ T cells sorted from blood, obtained in a trial of the OX40 agonist ivuxolimab. This clonotype was obtained from an adult with an advanced solid tumor such as melanoma, head and neck, liver or kidney cancer. The DNA of the CDR3 is TGTGCCAGCAGCTTCTCAGGTTACAATGAGCAGTTCTTC. This encodes CASSFSGYNEQFF.